Below, 21 T cell receptor beta chains from the same sample are listed, as sequenced in a study of shared clonotypes between healthy human individuals. Clones were sequenced by immunoSEQ multiplex PCR, and TCRdb holds only the in-frame ones, with some missing. The data contain around 940,000 clones, approximately 80% of them singletons. The sequenced sample consisted of memory CD4+ T cells sorted from blood. Documented subset: CD45RA-negative fraction. All receptors come from a man aged 18 to 30 in good health.

The chain has TRBV6-5 and TRBJ1-2; TRBD1 is a possible D gene (5 bases). Germline V CDR1 and CDR2: MNHEY, SVGAGI. The CDR3 runs 15 residues. The ends were cut back, 9 bases at V and 0 bases at J, with 17 bases in the middle. CDR3 nucleotide sequence: TGTGCCAGTTATCCCTCCGGGGGTACTAACTATGGCTACACCTTC. Amino acids: CASYPSGGTNYGYTF.

This clone was recorded once. The chain recombines TRBV29-1 with TRBJ2-1, with TRBD1 as a possible D gene (6 bases). This CDR3 is 11 amino acids long. Trimming shortened V by 5 bases and J by 10 bases, and 12 bases separated the two germline ends. CDR1 SQVTM and CDR2 ANQGSEA come from the germline V gene. The chain's CDR3 is CSVYSGTEQFF. In DNA, the CDR3 is TGCAGCGTTTACTCCGGGACAGAGCAGTTCTTC.

The table lists this clone with a few counts. This chain links TRBV29-1 with TRBJ1-1, with D tentatively TRBD1 (6 bases). The CDR3 totals 14 residues. V lost 2 bases and J 0 bases, leaving 10 bases between the germline ends. CDR1 and CDR2 (germline): SQVTM, ANQGSEA. DNA of the CDR3: TGCAGCGTTGAATGGACAGACATGAACACTGAAGCTTTCTTT. This translates into CSVEWTDMNTEAFF.

The V gene is TRBV30, the J gene TRBJ1-1; TRBD1 agrees at 7 bases. In germline, CDR1 is GTSNPN, CDR2 SVGIG (reference sequence). There are 17 residues in the CDR3. V lost 1 base and J lost 0; bases outside the gene matches: 11. CDR3 protein: CAWSAVQGGPMNTEAFF. Here the CDR3 DNA reads TGTGCCTGGAGTGCGGTGCAGGGGGGACCCATGAACACTGAAGCTTTCTTT.

The chain has TRBV10-1 and TRBJ2-1; 8 nucleotides line up with TRBD1. The CDR3 runs to 14 residues. With V trimmed by 3 bases and J by 6 bases, 4 bases remained unmatched. The germline V gene encodes CDR1 WNHNN and CDR2 SYGVQD (reference sequence). The DNA of the CDR3 is TGCGCCAGCAGTGACGGCCAGGGGGCCAATGAGCAGTTCTTC. It codes for CASSDGQGANEQFF.

V gene TRBV10-3 combines with J gene TRBJ1-1; 7 nucleotides agree with TRBD1. The CDR3 spans 14 residues. Per germline, CDR1 ENHRY and CDR2 SYGVKD. J was trimmed by 4 bases and V by 4 bases; bases with no gene match: 6. In nucleotides, the CDR3 is TGTGCCATCAGTGTTCAGGGGGAGGTCACTGAAGCTTTCTTT. This translates into CAISVQGEVTEAFF.

V and J are TRBV9 and TRBJ2-2, with TRBD2 matching 10 bases. Germline CDR1 reads SGDLS; CDR2 reads YYNGEE. The CDR3 contains 18 residues. V shed 0 bases and J 5 bases; nucleotides not matched to a gene: 10. CDR3 loop: CASSVDPSGSPRTGELFF. The CDR3 DNA follows: TGTGCCAGCAGCGTAGATCCTAGCGGGAGCCCGAGGACCGGGGAGCTGTTTTTT. Variable domain in full (rest from reference TRBV9 and TRBJ2-2): DSGVTQTPKHLITATGQRVTLRCSPRSGDLSVYWYQQSLDQGLQFLIQYYNGEERAKGNILERFSAQQFPDLHSELNLSSLELGDSALYFCASSVDPSGSPRTGELFFGEGSRLTVL.

The V and J genes are TRBV4-3 and TRBJ2-7; unclear D gene. Looked up from germline, CDR1 is LGHNA and CDR2 is YSLEER. The CDR3 runs 13 residues. Trimming left V 0 bases short and J 7 bases short, with 10 bases between. CDR3: CASSQDMGLEQYF. The CDR3 DNA follows: TGCGCCAGCAGCCAAGATATGGGTCTGGAGCAGTACTTC.

The chain has TRBV2 and TRBJ2-2; TRBD1 matches at 7 bases. The CDR3 runs to 15 residues. Germline trimming cut 4 bases from V and 2 bases from J; bases unmatched to any gene: 4. Germline CDR1 is SNHLY and CDR2 is FYNNEI. The CDR3 loop reads CASSGIGGNTGELFF. The CDR3 nucleotides read TGTGCCAGCAGTGGGATAGGGGGCAACACCGGGGAGCTGTTTTTT.

V usage is TRBV7-9 and J usage is TRBJ1-1, with a weak D call TRBD1 (5 bases). The CDR3 is 14 amino acids. Germline-derived CDR1 and CDR2 are SEHNR and FQNEAQ (reference sequence). Trimming stripped 3 bases from V and 0 bases from J, with 8 bases between. CDR3 sequence (DNA): TGTGCCAGCAGCTTGGAGGGGATGAACACTGAAGCTTTCTTT. Translation gives CASSLEGMNTEAFF.

The chain employs TRBV5-1 and TRBJ2-7; D is unresolved. Trimming cost V 7 bases and J 2 bases, with 13 bases left between them. The CDR3 extends over 13 amino acids. Germline CDR1 is SGHRS and CDR2 is YFSETQ. CDR3 sequence (DNA): TGCGCCAGCGGAGATCCAAACGCCTACGAGCAGTACTTC. This codes for CASGDPNAYEQYF.

The rearrangement joins TRBV7-3 to TRBJ2-5; the match to TRBD1 covers 10 bases. This CDR3 region has 16 residues. Per germline, CDR1 SGHTA and CDR2 FQGTGA. V gave up 5 bases and J gave up 2 bases; unmatched junction bases: 8. The CDR3 here is CASSRSRDRGQETQYF. In DNA, the CDR3 is TGTGCCAGCAGCCGGTCCAGGGACAGGGGTCAAGAGACCCAGTACTTC.

The CDR3 reads CASSETGVYNSPLHF. In DNA form, the CDR3 reads TGTGCCAGCAGTGAGACAGGGGTCTATAATTCACCCCTCCACTTT. The rearrangement uses TRBV6-1 and TRBJ1-6, with 8 bases fitting TRBD1. Germline loops: CDR1 MNHNS, CDR2 SASEGT. Trimming cost V 3 bases and J 3 bases; bases outside gene matches: 1. The CDR3 covers 15 residues.

Details on this clone: A much larger clone lies one base from this, so it may be a read error. The genes are TRBV13 and TRBJ1-5, with 7 bases matching TRBD1. CDR1 PRHDT and CDR2 FYEKMQ come from the germline V gene (reference sequence). The CDR3 length is 13 residues. The junction had 0 bases not matched to a gene; V was cut back by 3 bases and J by 4 bases. CDR3 DNA: TGTGCCAGCAGCTTGGGACAGAATCAGCCCCAGCATTTT. It encodes CASSLGQNQPQHF.

The chain joins TRBV19 to TRBJ1-1; 8 positions match TRBD1. The CDR3 is 14 amino acids. CDR1 and CDR2 from the germline V gene are LNHDA and SQIVND (reference sequence). The ends lost 4 bases at V and 4 bases at J; junction bases unmatched: 5. CDR3: CASSTGGAITEAFF. Here the CDR3 DNA reads TGTGCCAGTAGTACAGGGGGCGCGATCACTGAAGCTTTCTTT.

The J gene is TRBJ1-5, the V gene TRBV27; possible D gene TRBD1, 6 bases. The CDR3 sequence is 15 residues long. The germline V gene encodes CDR1 MNHEY and CDR2 SMNVEV (reference sequence). Trimming shortened V by 9 bases and J by 2 bases, and 17 bases separated the two germline ends. CDR3 DNA: TGTGCCAGTAGCAGGGGCCTGGCGGGCAATCAGCCCCAGCATTTT. Translated, it gives CASSRGLAGNQPQHF.

The chain joins TRBV19 to TRBJ1-5; 10 positions match TRBD1. With 5 bases clipped from V and 4 bases from J, the junction kept 5 bases outside the gene matches. The CDR3 covers 15 residues. Germline values: CDR1 LNHDA, CDR2 SQIVND (reference sequence). The CDR3 sequence: CASSSGTGVNQPQHF. As DNA, the CDR3 is TGTGCCAGTAGTTCGGGGACAGGGGTGAATCAGCCCCAGCATTTT.

This chain links TRBV14 with TRBJ2-2; D is undetermined. V lost 1 base and J 2 bases, leaving 8 bases between the germline ends. Germline CDR1 and CDR2: SGHDN and FVKESK. This CDR3 has 15 amino acids. CDR3 sequence (DNA): TGTGCCAGCAGCCAAGTTATGGGAAACACCGGGGAGCTGTTTTTT. Its translation: CASSQVMGNTGELFF.

This clone was seen a handful of times. V usage is TRBV11-2 and J usage is TRBJ2-3; 14 bases fit TRBD2. V was pared by 6 bases and J by 5 bases, with 7 bases of the junction left unmatched. The CDR3 spans 16 residues. Germline V lookup: CDR1 SGHAT, CDR2 FQNNGV. DNA for the CDR3: TGTGCCAGCAGTTGGACTAGCGGGGGGACTGGAGATACGCAGTATTTT. It specifies CASSWTSGGTGDTQYF.

This chain joins TRBV5-1 and TRBJ2-6, with D unclear. Germline V lookup: CDR1 SGHRS, CDR2 YFSETQ. This CDR3 is 15 amino acids long. Trimming shortened V by 0 bases and J by 2 bases, and 6 bases separated the two germline ends. The CDR3: CASSLVEAGANVLTF. The CDR3, as DNA: TGCGCCAGCAGCTTGGTAGAAGCTGGGGCCAACGTCCTGACTTTC.

Concerning this clone itself: A much larger clone differs from this one at a single base, so this may be a read error. This specimen includes other DNA sequences encoding the same CDR3. The V call is TRBV6-5, the J call TRBJ1-2; D might be TRBD1 (6 bases). This CDR3 region has 13 residues. In germline, CDR1 is MNHEY, CDR2 SVGAGI. V lost 6 bases, J lost 2 bases, and 10 bases lay in between. The CDR3 DNA is TGTGCCAGCAGCCCACAGGGAAACTATGGCTACACCTTC. The encoded protein is CASSPQGNYGYTF.